The entry that follows covers one TCR beta chain sequence. This entry comes from a study of long-term antiretroviral therapy in people with HIV. Germline assignment: CDR1 MNHEY and CDR2 SVGAGI. The CDR3 runs to 14 residues. Trimming cost V 3 bases and J 1 base, with 9 bases left between them. The run of the v3.0 immunoSEQ assay was at survey level. The repertoire was sequenced with immunoSEQ multiplex PCR; TCRdb's copy has only in-frame clones and lacks some. The sample lists around 40,000 clones; less than 90% were seen once. The clonotype was recovered from a young woman with HIV. The input for sequencing was unsorted PBMCs, taken just before starting antiretroviral therapy. The V and J genes are TRBV6-5 and TRBJ1-1; D call uncertain. CDR3 sequence: CASSYAVGNTEAFF. The CDR3 bases are TGTGCCAGCAGTTATGCGGTGGGGAACACTGAAGCTTTCTTT.